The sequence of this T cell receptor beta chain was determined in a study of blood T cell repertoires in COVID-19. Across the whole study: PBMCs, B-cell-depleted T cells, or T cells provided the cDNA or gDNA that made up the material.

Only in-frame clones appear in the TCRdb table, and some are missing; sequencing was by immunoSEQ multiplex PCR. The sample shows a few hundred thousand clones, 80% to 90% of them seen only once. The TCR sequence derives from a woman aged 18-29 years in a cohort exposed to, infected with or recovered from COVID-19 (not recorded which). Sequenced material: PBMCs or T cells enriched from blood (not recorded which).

The CDR3 nucleotides read TGTGCCAGCAGTTTATTAGGCCCCGGGCAGGGGGGTGAAAAACTGTTTTTT. Translating it yields CASSLLGPGQGGEKLFF. J is TRBJ1-4 and V is TRBV27; 7 bases align to TRBD1. Looked up from germline, CDR1 is MNHEY and CDR2 is SMNVEV (reference sequence). The trim removed 1 base at V and 7 bases at J, leaving 12 bases unmatched. The CDR3 totals 17 residues.